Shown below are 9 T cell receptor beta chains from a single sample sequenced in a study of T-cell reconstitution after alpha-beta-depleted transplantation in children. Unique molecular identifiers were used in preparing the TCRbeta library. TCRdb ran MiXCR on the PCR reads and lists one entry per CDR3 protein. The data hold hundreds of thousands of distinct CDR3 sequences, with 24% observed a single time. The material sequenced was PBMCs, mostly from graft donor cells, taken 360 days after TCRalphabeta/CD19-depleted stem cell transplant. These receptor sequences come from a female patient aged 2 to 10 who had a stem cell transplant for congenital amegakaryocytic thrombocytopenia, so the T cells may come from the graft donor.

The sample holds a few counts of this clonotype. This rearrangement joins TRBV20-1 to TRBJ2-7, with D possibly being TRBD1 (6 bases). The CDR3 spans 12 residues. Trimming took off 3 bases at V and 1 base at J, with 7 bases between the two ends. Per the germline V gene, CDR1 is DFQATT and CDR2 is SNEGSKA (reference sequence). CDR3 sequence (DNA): TGCAGTGCTAGTACAGGGTCCTACGAGCAGTACTTC. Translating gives CSASTGSYEQYF.

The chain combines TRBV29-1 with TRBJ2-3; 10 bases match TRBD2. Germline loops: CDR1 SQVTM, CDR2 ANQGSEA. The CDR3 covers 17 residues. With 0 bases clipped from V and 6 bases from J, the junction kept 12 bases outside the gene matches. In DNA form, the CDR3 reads TGCAGCGTTGAAGATTGGGGAAGAGGGACTAGCGAGGATACGCAGTATTTT. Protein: CSVEDWGRGTSEDTQYF.

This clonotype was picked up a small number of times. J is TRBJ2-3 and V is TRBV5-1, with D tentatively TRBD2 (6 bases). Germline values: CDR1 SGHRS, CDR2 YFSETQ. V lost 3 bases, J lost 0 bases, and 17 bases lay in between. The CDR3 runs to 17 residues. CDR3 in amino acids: CASSSGVSGTSTDTQYF. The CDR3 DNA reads TGCGCCAGCAGCTCGGGGGTTAGCGGTACTAGCACAGATACGCAGTATTTT.

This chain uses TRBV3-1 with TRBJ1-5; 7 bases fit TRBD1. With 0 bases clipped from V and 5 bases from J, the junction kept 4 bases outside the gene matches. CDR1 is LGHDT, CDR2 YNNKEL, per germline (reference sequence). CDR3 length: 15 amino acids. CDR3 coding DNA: TGTGCCAGCAGCCAAGATAGGGGGCCGCATCAGCCCCAGCATTTT. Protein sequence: CASSQDRGPHQPQHF. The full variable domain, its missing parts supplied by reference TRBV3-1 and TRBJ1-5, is DTAVSQTPKYLVTQMGNDKSIKCEQNLGHDTMYWYKQDSKKFLKIMFSYNNKELIINETVPNRFSPKSPDKAHLNLHINSLELGDSAVYFCASSQDRGPHQPQHFGDGTRLSIL.

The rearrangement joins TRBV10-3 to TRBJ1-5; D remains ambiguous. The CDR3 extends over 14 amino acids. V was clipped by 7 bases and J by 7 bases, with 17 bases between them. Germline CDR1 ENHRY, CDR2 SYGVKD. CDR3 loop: CAIKSATRGQPQHF. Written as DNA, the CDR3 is TGTGCCATCAAATCGGCGACCCGGGGACAGCCCCAGCATTTT.

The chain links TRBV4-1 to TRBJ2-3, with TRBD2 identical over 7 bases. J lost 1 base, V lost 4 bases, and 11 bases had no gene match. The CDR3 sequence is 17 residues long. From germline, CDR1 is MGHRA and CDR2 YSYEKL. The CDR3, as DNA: TGCGCCAGCAGCCTTACCCGACTAGCCCTAGGCACAGATACGCAGTATTTT. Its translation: CASSLTRLALGTDTQYF.

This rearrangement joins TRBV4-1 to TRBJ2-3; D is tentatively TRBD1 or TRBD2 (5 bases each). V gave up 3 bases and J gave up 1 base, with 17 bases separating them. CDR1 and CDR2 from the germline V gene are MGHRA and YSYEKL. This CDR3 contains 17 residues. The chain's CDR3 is CASSQYPGAAGTDTQYF. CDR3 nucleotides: TGCGCCAGCAGCCAGTACCCCGGGGCCGCGGGCACAGATACGCAGTATTTT.

CDR3 coding DNA: TGCGCCAGCAGCCAAGACGGGGTAGGGGGCACCTACAATGAGCAGTTCTTC. Translated: CASSQDGVGGTYNEQFF. The chain joins TRBV4-3 to TRBJ2-1, with TRBD1 matching over 7 bases. The CDR3 sequence is 17 residues long. Per germline, CDR1 LGHNA and CDR2 YSLEER. With 0 bases clipped from V and 2 bases from J, the junction kept 7 bases outside the gene matches.

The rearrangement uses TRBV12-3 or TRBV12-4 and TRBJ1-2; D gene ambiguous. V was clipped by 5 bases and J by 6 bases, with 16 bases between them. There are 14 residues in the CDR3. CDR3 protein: CASSESAATHGYTF. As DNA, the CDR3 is TGTGCCAGCAGTGAGTCGGCCGCCACCCATGGCTACACCTTC.